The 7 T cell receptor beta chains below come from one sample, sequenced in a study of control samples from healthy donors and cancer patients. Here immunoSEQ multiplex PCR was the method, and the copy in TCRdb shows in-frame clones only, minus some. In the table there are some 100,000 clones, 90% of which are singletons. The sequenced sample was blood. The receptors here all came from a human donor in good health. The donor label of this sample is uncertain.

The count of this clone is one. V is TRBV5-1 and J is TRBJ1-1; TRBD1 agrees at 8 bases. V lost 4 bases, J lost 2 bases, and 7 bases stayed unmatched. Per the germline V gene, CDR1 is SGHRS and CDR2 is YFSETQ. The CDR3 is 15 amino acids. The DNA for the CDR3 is TGCGCCAGCAGCCAAACCGGGACAGGCAACACTGAAGCTTTCTTT. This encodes CASSQTGTGNTEAFF.

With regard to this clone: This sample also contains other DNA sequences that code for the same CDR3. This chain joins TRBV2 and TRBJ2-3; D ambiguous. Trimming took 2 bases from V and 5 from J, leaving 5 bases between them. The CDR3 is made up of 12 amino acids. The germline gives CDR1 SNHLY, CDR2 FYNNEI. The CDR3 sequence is CASSELEDTQYF. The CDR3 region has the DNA TGTGCCAGCAGTGAACTTGAAGATACGCAGTATTTT.

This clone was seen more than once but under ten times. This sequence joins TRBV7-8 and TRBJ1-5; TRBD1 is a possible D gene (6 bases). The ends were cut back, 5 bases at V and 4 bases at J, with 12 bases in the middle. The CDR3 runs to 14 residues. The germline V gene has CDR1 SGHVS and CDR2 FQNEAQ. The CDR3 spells CASSQWDINQPQHF. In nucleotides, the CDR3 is TGTGCCAGCAGCCAATGGGACATTAATCAGCCCCAGCATTTT. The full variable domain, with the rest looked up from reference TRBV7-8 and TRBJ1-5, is GAGVSQSPRYKVAKRGQDVALRCDPISGHVSLFWYQQALGQGPEFLTYFQNEAQLDKSGLPSDRFFAERPEGSVSTLKIQRTQQEDSAVYLCASSQWDINQPQHFGDGTRLSIL.

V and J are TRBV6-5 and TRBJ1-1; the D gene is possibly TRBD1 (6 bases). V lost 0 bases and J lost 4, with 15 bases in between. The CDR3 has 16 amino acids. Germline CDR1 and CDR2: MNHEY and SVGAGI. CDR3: CASSYSSHRAGTEAFF. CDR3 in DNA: TGTGCCAGCAGTTACTCGAGTCACAGGGCGGGCACTGAAGCTTTCTTT.

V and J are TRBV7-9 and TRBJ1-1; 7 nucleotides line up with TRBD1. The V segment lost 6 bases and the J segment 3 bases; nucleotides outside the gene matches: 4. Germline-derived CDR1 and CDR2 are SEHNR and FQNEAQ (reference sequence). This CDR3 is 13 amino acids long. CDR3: CASRIDRDTEAFF. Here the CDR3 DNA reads TGTGCCAGCAGGATTGACAGGGACACTGAAGCTTTCTTT.

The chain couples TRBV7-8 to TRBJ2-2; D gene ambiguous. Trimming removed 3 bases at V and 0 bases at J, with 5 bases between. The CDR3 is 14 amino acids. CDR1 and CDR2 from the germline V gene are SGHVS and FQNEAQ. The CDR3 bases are TGTGCCAGCAGCTTTATCTCGAACACCGGGGAGCTGTTTTTT. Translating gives CASSFISNTGELFF.

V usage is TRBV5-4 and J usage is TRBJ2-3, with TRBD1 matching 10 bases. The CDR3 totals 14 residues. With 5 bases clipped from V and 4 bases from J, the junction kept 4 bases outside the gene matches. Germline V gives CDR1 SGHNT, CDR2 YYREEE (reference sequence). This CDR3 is CASRDRGVPDTQYF. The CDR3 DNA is TGTGCCAGCAGGGACAGGGGGGTACCAGATACGCAGTATTTT.